Shown below are 5 T cell receptor beta chains from a single sample sequenced in a study of shared clonotypes between healthy human individuals. The method was immunoSEQ multiplex PCR; TCRdb's version includes in-frame clones alone and lacks a portion of them. The sample has under 600,000 clones, approximately 94% seen once. Sequencing was carried out using naive CD4+ T cells sorted from blood. As to subset: CD45RA+ positively selected. Every receptor here comes from a woman aged 25 to 39 in good health.

The CDR3 sequence: CAWSVGRASGRYEQYF. CDR3 sequence (DNA): TGTGCCTGGAGTGTTGGCAGGGCTAGCGGGAGGTACGAGCAGTACTTC. V and J are TRBV30 and TRBJ2-7; 11 nucleotides match TRBD2. Germline CDR1 is GTSNPN and CDR2 is SVGIG (reference sequence). V was pared by 0 bases and J by 4 bases, with 8 bases of the junction left unmatched. This CDR3 has 16 residues.

This sequence joins TRBV6-1 and TRBJ1-5; D is unclear. This CDR3 is built from 13 residues. Trimming took off 6 bases at V and 4 bases at J, with 10 bases between the two ends. From germline, CDR1 is MNHNS and CDR2 SASEGT. DNA for the CDR3: TGTGCCAGCAGACAGATAGATAATCAGCCCCAGCATTTT. This translates into CASRQIDNQPQHF.

This chain uses TRBV28 with TRBJ2-5; 9 bases map to TRBD1. Germline CDR1 MDHEN, CDR2 SYDVKM. The CDR3 loop spans 15 amino acids. J lost 6 bases, V lost 8 bases, and 13 bases had no gene match. CDR3 in DNA: TGTGCCAGCGGCTCGTGGGACAGGGACAGGAAGACCCAGTACTTC. Translated: CASGSWDRDRKTQYF.

This rearrangement joins TRBV2 to TRBJ2-4; 10 bases agree with TRBD1. Germline CDR1 reads SNHLY; CDR2 reads FYNNEI. The ends lost 6 bases at V and 1 base at J; junction bases unmatched: 6. The CDR3 is 16 amino acids. CDR3 protein: CASSGDRGSAKNIQYF. The DNA for the CDR3 is TGTGCCAGCAGCGGGGACAGGGGATCGGCCAAAAACATTCAGTACTTC.

This chain connects TRBV28 to TRBJ2-5; 8 bases match TRBD2. Per the germline V gene, CDR1 is MDHEN and CDR2 is SYDVKM. After removal of 7 bases from V and 2 bases from J, the junction contained 9 bases not matched to a gene. CDR3 length: 15 residues. The chain's CDR3 is CASIPAGEGQETQYF. The CDR3 DNA reads as TGTGCCAGCATACCAGCGGGAGAGGGACAAGAGACCCAGTACTTC. Together with reference TRBV28 and TRBJ2-5, the CDR3 gives the full variable domain: DVKVTQSSRYLVKRTGEKVFLECVQDMDHENMFWYRQDPGLGLRLIYFSYDVKMKEKGDIPEGYSVSREKKERFSLILESASTNQTSMYLCASIPAGEGQETQYFGPGTRLLVL.